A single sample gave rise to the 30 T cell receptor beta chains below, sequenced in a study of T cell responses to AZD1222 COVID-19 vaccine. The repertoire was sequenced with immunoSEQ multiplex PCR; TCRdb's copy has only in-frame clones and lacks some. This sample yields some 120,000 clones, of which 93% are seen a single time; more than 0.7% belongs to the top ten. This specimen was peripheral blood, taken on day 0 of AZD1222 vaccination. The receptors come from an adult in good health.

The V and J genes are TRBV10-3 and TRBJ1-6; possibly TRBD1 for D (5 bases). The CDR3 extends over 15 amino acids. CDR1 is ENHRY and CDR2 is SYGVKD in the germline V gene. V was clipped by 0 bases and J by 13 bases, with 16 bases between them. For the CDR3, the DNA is TGTGCCATCAGTGAGTCGGGGGACCCCTTCCCGCCCCTCCACTTT. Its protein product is CAISESGDPFPPLHF.

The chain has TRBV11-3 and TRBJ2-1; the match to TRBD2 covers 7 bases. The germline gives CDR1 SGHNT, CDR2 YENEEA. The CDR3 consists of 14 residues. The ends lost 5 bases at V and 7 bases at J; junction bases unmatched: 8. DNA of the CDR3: TGTGCCAGCAGCCCCGTAGCGGGTGTAAATGAGCAGTTCTTC. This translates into CASSPVAGVNEQFF.

The CDR3 DNA reads TGTGCCAGCAGAATACAGGGATTAGCTAATGAAAAACTGTTTTTT. Translated: CASRIQGLANEKLFF. The chain is built from TRBV2 and TRBJ1-4; D possibly corresponds to TRBD1 (6 bases). CDR1 is SNHLY, CDR2 FYNNEI, per germline. The CDR3 totals 15 residues. Between the trimmed V and J ends, which lost 6 bases and 3 bases, there was a span of 14 bases.

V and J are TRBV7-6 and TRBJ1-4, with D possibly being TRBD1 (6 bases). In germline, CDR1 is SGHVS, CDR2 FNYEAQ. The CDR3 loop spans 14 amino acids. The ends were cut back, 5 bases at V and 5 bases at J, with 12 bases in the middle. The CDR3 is CASSLDRLNEKLFF. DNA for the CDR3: TGTGCCAGCAGCCTCGACAGGTTGAATGAAAAACTGTTTTTT.

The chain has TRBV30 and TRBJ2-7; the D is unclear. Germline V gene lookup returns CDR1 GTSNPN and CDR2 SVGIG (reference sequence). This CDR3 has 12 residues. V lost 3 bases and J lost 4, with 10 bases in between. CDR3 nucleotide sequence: TGTGCCTGGAGAGGATCCGGGTACGAGCAGTACTTC. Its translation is CAWRGSGYEQYF. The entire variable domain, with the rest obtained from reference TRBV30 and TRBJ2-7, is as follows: SQTIHQWPATLVQPVGSPLSLECTVEGTSNPNLYWYRQAAGRGLQLLFYSVGIGQISSEVPQNLSASRPQDRQFILSSKKLLLSDSGFYLCAWRGSGYEQYFGPGTRLTVT.

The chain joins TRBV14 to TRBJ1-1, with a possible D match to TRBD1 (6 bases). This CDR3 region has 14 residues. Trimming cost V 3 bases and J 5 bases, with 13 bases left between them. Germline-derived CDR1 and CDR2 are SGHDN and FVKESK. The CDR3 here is CASSQPGARTEAFF. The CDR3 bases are TGTGCCAGCAGCCAGCCAGGGGCGCGAACTGAAGCTTTCTTT.

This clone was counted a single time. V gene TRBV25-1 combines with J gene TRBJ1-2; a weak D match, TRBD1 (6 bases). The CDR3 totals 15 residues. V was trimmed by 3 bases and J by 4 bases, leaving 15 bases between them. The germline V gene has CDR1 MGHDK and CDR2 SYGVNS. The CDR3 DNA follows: TGTGCCAGCAGTGATCCCGGGACAACAATCTATGGCTACACCTTC. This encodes CASSDPGTTIYGYTF.

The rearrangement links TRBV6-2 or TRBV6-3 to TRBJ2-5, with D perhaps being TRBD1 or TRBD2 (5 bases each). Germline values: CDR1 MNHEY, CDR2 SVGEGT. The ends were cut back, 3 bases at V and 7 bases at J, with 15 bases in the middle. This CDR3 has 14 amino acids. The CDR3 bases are TGTGCCAGCAGTTATGGGGGAGCGGCGGGGACCCAGTACTTC. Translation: CASSYGGAAGTQYF.

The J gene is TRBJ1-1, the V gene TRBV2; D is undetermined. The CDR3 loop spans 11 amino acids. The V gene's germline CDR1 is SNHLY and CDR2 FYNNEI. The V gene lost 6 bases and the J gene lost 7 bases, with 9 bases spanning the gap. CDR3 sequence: CASRRAREAFF. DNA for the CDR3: TGTGCCAGCAGGCGGGCGCGTGAAGCTTTCTTT.

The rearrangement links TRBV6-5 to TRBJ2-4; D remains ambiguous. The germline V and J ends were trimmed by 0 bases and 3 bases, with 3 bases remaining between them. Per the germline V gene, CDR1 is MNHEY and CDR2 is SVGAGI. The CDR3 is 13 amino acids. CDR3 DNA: TGTGCCAGCAGTTACTCAAACAAAAACATTCAGTACTTC. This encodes CASSYSNKNIQYF.

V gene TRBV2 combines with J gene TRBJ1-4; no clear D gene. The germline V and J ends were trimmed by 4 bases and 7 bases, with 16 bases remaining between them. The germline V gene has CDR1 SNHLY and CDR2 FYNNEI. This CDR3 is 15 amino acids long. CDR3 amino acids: CASSVRARSGEKLFF. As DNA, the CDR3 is TGTGCCAGCAGTGTTCGAGCCAGGTCGGGTGAAAAACTGTTTTTT.

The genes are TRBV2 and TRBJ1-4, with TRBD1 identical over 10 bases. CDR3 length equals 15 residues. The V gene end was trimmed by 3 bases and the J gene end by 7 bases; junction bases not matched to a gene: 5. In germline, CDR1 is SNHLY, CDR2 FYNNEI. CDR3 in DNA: TGTGCCAGCAGTGATGTGTGGACAGGGGGTGAAAAACTGTTTTTT. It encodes CASSDVWTGGEKLFF.

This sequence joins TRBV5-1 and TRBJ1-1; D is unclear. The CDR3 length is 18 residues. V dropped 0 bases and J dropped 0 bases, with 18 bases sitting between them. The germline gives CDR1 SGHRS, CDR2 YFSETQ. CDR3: CASSLDSGRGSMNTEAFF. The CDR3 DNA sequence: TGCGCCAGCAGCTTGGACTCAGGACGAGGGTCGATGAACACTGAAGCTTTCTTT.

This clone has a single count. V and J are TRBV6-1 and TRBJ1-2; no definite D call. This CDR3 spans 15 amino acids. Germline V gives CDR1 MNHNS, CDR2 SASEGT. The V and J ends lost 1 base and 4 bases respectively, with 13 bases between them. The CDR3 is CASSEDPTPGYGYTF. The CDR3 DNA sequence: TGTGCCAGCAGTGAAGACCCAACACCAGGCTATGGCTACACCTTC.

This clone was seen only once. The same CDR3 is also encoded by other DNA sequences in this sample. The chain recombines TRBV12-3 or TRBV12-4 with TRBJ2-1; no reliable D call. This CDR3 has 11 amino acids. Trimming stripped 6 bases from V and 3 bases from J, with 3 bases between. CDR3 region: CASSSYNEQFF. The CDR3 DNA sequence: TGTGCCAGCAGCAGCTACAATGAGCAGTTCTTC.

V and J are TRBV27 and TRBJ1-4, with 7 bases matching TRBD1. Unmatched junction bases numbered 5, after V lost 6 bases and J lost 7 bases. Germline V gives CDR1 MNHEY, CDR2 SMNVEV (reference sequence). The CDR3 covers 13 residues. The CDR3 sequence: CASSPGGGEKLFF. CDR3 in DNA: TGTGCCAGCAGCCCAGGGGGGGGTGAAAAACTGTTTTTT. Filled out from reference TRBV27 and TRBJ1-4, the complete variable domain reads EAQVTQNPRYLITVTGKKLTVTCSQNMNHEYMSWYRQDPGLGLRQIYYSMNVEVTDKGDVPEGYKVSRKEKRNFPLILESPSPNQTSLYFCASSPGGGEKLFFGSGTQLSVL.

The CDR3 spells CASSLGQGYTIYF. The CDR3 nucleotides are TGTGCCAGCAGCTTAGGACAGGGGTACACCATATATTTT. The chain couples TRBV7-8 to TRBJ1-3; 8 bases are a match to TRBD1. The CDR3 consists of 13 residues. Looked up from germline, CDR1 is SGHVS and CDR2 is FQNEAQ. V lost 1 base, J lost 8 bases, and 1 base stayed unmatched.

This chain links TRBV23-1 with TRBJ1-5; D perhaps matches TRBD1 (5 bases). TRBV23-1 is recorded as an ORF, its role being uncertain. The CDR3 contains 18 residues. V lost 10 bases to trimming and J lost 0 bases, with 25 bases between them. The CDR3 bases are TGCGCCATCCTAGCCAGGGTGAGTTTCTTTTATAGCAATCAGCCCCAGCATTTT. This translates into CAILARVSFFYSNQPQHF.

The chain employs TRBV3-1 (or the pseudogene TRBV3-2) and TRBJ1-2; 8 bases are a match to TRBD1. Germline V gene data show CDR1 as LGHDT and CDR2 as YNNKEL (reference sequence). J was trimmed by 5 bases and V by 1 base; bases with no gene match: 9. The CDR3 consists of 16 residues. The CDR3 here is CASSQGGTGGIYGYTF. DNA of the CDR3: TGTGCCAGCAGCCAAGGGGGCACAGGGGGAATTTATGGCTACACCTTC.

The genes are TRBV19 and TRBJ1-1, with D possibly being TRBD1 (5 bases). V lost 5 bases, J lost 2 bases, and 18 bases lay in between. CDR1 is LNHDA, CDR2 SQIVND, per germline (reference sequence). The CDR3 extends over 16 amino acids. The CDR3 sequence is CASSPRRGERNTEAFF. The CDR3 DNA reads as TGTGCCAGTAGTCCCCGTAGGGGCGAGAGAAACACTGAAGCTTTCTTT.

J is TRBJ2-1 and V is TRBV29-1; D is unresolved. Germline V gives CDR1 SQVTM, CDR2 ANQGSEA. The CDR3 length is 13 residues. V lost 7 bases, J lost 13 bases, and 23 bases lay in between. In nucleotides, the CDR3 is TGCAGCGCTTACAGTGCTAGACTTCCCAACCAGTTCTTC. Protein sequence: CSAYSARLPNQFF.

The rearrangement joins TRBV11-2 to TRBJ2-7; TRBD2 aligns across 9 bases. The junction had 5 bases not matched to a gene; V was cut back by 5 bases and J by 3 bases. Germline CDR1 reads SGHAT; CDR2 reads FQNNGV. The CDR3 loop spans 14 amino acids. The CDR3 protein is CASSVSGGVYEQYF. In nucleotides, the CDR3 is TGTGCCAGCAGCGTTAGCGGGGGAGTCTACGAGCAGTACTTC.

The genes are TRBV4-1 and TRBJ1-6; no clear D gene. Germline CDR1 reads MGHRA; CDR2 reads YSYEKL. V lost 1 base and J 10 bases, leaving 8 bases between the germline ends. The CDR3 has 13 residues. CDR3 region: CASSQGGYSPLHF. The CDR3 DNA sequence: TGCGCCAGCAGCCAAGGAGGGTACTCACCCCTCCACTTT.

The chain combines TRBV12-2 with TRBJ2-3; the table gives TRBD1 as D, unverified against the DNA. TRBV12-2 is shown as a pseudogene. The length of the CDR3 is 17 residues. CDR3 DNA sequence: TGTGCAAGTCGCTTTAAGGACAGGGTTTTCGGGACAGATACGCAGTATTTT. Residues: CASRFKDRVFGTDTQYF.

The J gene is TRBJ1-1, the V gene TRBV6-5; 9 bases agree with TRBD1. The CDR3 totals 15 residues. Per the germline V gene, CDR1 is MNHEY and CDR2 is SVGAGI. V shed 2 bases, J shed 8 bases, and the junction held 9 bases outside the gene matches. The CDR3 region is CASSYNRGLNREAFF. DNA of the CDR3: TGTGCCAGCAGTTACAACAGGGGGCTAAACCGGGAAGCTTTCTTT.

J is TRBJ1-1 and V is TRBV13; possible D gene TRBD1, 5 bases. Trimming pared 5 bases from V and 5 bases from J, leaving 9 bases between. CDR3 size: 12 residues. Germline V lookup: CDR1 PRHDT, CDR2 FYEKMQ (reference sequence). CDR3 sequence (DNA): TGTGCCAGCAGCAGAGGGGAGACTGAAGCTTTCTTT. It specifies CASSRGETEAFF.

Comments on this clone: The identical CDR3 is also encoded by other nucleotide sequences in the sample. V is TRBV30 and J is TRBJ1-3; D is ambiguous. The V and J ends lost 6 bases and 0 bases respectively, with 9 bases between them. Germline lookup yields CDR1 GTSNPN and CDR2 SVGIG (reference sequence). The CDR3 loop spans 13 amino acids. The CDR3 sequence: CACRGNSGNTIYF. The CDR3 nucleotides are TGTGCCTGTCGGGGAAACTCTGGAAACACCATATATTTT.

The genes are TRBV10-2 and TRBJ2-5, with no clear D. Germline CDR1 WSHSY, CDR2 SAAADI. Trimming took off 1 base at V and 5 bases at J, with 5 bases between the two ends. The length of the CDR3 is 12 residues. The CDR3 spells CASSEFWETQYF. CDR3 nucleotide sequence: TGCGCCAGCAGTGAGTTTTGGGAGACCCAGTACTTC.

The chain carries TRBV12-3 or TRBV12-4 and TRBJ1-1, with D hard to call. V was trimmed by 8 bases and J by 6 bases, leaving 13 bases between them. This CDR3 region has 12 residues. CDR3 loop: CASCTVFPEAFF. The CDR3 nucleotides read TGTGCCAGCTGTACAGTTTTTCCTGAAGCTTTCTTT.

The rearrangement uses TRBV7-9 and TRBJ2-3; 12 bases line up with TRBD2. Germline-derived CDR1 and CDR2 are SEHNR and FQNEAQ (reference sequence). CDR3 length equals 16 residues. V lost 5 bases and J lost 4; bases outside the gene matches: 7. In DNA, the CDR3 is TGTGCCAGCAGCGACACTAGCGGGGGGACGGCAGATACGCAGTATTTT. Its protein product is CASSDTSGGTADTQYF.